This TCR beta chain was captured in a study of blood T cell repertoires in COVID-19. From germline, CDR1 is LNHNV and CDR2 YYDKDF (reference sequence). Between the trimmed V and J ends, which lost 9 bases and 2 bases, there was a span of 18 bases. There are 15 residues in the CDR3. Assay used: immunoSEQ multiplex PCR; TCRdb lists only in-frame clones, some missing. The sample holds approximately 200,000 clones; around nine tenths are singletons and the top ten take around 4%. The source material was PBMCs or T cells enriched from blood (not recorded which). The chain couples TRBV15 to TRBJ2-3; TRBD2 is a possible D gene (7 bases). The clonotype was recovered from a woman in her 30s who had been exposed to COVID-19. The CDR3 here is CATTAKGGVTDTQYF. The CDR3 DNA reads TGTGCCACTACCGCTAAGGGGGGGGTCACAGATACGCAGTATTTT.